Below, one TCR beta chain is given with its context. This sample was included in a study of blood T cell repertoires in COVID-19. About the research overall: Donors in the United States, Italy and Spain gave samples during acute or convalescent COVID-19. Sources were T cells, B-cell-depleted T cells, or PBMCs; the material itself was cDNA or gDNA.

Original methodology: Scientists estimated how many nucleated cells there were by amplifying reference gene primers. Clones were sequenced by immunoSEQ multiplex PCR, and TCRdb holds only the in-frame ones, with some missing. V, J and clone size derive from that table, while D and trimming were established from the DNA sequence. The repertoire includes under 70,000 clones, over 75% of them detected once, and 16% sits in the top ten. J lost 3 bases, V lost 4 bases, and 6 bases had no gene match. CDR3 length: 14 amino acids. Per the germline V gene, CDR1 is SGHDT and CDR2 is YYEEEE. The gene calls are TRBV5-6 and TRBJ1-2; 7 nucleotides align to TRBD1. The sequence came from an elderly man with acute or convalescent COVID-19. Source material: peripheral blood. CDR3 amino acids: CASSPGRGHYGYTF. Written as DNA, the CDR3 is TGTGCCAGCAGCCCCGGGAGGGGGCACTATGGCTACACCTTC. Variable domain in full (rest from reference TRBV5-6 and TRBJ1-2): DAGVTQSPTHLIKTRGQQVTLRCSPKSGHDTVSWYQQALGQGPQFIFQYYEEEERQRGNFPDRFSGHQFPNYSSELNVNALLLGDSALYLCASSPGRGHYGYTFGSGTRLTVV.